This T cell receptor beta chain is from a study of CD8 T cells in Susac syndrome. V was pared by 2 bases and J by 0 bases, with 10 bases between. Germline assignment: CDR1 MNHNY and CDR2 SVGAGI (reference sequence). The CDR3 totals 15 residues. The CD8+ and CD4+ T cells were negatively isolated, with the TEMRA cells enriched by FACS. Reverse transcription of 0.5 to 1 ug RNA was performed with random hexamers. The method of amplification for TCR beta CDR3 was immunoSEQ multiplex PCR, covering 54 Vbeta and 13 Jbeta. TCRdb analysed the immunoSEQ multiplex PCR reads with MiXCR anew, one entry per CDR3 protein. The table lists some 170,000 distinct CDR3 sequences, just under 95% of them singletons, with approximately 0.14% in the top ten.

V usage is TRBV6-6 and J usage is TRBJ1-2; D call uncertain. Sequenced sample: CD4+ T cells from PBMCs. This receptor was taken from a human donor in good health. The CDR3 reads CASSYMGRTNYGYTF. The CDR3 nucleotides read TGTGCCAGCAGTTACATGGGCAGGACTAACTATGGCTACACCTTC.